This T cell receptor (beta chain) was profiled in a study of fetal regulatory T cell absence and autoimmunity. Study details: Exocrine pancreas autoimmunity occurred in IPEX patients lacking clinical diabetes.

This CDR3 is 13 amino acids long. CDR1 is SGHDT and CDR2 is YYEEEE in the germline V gene. The V gene lost 3 bases and the J gene lost 10 bases, with 14 bases spanning the gap. Comments on this clone: No antigen is known for it.

Overall study findings and caveats: In IPEX, the enrichment was taken to support antigen-driven autoimmunity before birth. Pancreas TCRs were oligoclonally enriched versus cord blood, some clones over 95-fold.

The survey-level immunoSEQ assay was used. The protocol was immunoSEQ multiplex PCR, while the TCRdb copy is restricted to in-frame clones and leaves out a portion. The sample holds about 95,000 clones, approximately 75% seen once. Sample: pancreas tissue. This TCR derives from a male donor with IPEX syndrome. The chain carries TRBV5-6 and TRBJ2-1; possibly TRBD2 for D (6 bases). The DNA for the CDR3 is TGTGCCAGCAGCTGGGTCCCCCGGGGGGAGCAGTTCTTC. It specifies CASSWVPRGEQFF.